This T cell receptor beta chain was found in a study of graft-versus-host responses after intestinal transplantation. Study overall: Each patient got anti-thymocyte globulin induction, then tacrolimus and steroids for two to four years.

Sequenced by immunoSEQ multiplex PCR; TCRdb stores in-frame clones only, minus some. Among about 130,000 clones listed, nearly 95% were seen once. Study-wide results and caveats: Allografts of one patient group, those with graft-donor T cell macrochimerism, had high graft-versus-host to host-versus-graft clonal ratios. Recipient marrow harbored GvH clones, some of which surfaced first in ileum or blood.

On this clone itself: Its antigen is not known.

Trimming took 0 bases from V and 2 from J; bases not matched to a gene: 5. Germline-derived CDR1 and CDR2 are LNHNV and YYDKDF (reference sequence). The CDR3 totals 16 residues. This receptor was taken from a human donor who received an intestinal transplant. The rearrangement joins TRBV15 to TRBJ2-7; TRBD2 aligns across 9 bases. The specimen was unstimulated CD4+ T cells sorted from spleen or lymph node cells, collected before intestinal transplant. The CDR3 loop reads CATSRDRAGGAYEQYF. As DNA, the CDR3 is TGTGCCACCAGCAGAGATCGCGCGGGAGGGGCCTACGAGCAGTACTTC.